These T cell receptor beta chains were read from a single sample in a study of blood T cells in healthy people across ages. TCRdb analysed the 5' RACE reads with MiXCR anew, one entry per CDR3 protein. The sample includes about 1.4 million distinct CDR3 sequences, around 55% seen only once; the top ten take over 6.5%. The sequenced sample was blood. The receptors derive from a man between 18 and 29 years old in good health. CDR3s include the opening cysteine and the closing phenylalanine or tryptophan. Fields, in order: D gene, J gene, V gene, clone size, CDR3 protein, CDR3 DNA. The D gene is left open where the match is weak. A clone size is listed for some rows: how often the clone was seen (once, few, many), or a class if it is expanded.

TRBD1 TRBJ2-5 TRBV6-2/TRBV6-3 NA CASSPTGGGKTQYF TGTGCCAGCAGTCCCACAGGGGGAGGAAAGACCCAGTACTTC
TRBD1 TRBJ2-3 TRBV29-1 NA CSASRGTRGDTQYF TGCAGCGCCTCCAGGGGGACAAGGGGAGATACGCAGTATTTT
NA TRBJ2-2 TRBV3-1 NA CASSRQTGLNTGELFF TGTGCCAGCAGCCGCCAGACAGGATTGAACACCGGGGAGCTGTTTTTT
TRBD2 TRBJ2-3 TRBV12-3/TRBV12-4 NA CASSGLAGPTDTQYF TGTGCCAGCAGTGGACTAGCGGGACCCACAGATACGCAGTATTTT
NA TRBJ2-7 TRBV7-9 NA CASSTWEMGYEQYF TGTGCCAGCAGCACATGGGAGATGGGCTACGAGCAGTACTTC
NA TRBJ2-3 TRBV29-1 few CSVHTNRADTQYF TGCAGCGTCCACACCAACAGGGCAGATACGCAGTATTTT
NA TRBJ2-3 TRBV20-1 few CSASQDTQYF TGCAGTGCTAGTCAAGATACGCAGTATTTT
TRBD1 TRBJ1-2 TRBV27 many CASSRTGSGYTF TGTGCCAGCAGCAGGACAGGGAGCGGCTACACCTTC
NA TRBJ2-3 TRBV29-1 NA CSGGGRWTDTQYF TGCAGCGGGGGGGGCCGTTGGACAGATACGCAGTATTTT
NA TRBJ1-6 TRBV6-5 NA CASSYSQGSPLHF TGTGCCAGCAGTTATTCCCAGGGTTCACCCCTCCACTTT
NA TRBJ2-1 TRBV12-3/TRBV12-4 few CASSLYEGELGDEQFF TGTGCCAGCAGTTTGTATGAGGGGGAATTAGGGGATGAGCAGTTCTTC
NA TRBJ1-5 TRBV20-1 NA CSARYGGNQPQHF TGCAGTGCCCGATATGGGGGCAATCAGCCCCAGCATTTT
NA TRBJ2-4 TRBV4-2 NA CASSQDLGVDIQYF TGTGCCAGCAGCCAAGATCTGGGAGTCGACATTCAGTACTTC
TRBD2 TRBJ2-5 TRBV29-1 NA CSVAPVVPGGGSETQYF TGCAGCGTCGCCCCCGTCGTACCGGGCGGGGGGTCAGAGACCCAGTACTTC
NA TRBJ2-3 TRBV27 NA CASSQSGQPTDTQYF TGTGCCAGCAGTCAAAGTGGGCAGCCCACAGATACGCAGTATTTT
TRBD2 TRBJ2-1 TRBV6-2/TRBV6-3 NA CASCRGGGYNEQFF TGTGCCTCGTGTCGGGGCGGGGGTTACAATGAGCAGTTCTTC
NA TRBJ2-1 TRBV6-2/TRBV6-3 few CASSPPGGPYNEQFF TGTGCCAGCAGTCCCCCAGGGGGGCCATACAATGAGCAGTTCTTC
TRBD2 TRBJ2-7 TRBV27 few CASAGTSLIHYEQYF TGTGCCAGCGCCGGGACTAGTCTAATCCACTACGAGCAGTACTTC
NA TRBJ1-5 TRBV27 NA CASKSVQGNQPQHF TGTGCCAGCAAATCTGTACAGGGCAATCAGCCCCAGCATTTT
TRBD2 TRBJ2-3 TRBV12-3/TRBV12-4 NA CASSPEGLARGSQYF TGTGCCAGCAGTCCCGAGGGACTAGCGAGAGGATCGCAGTATTTT
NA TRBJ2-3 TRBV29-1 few CSVDEDTQYF TGCAGCGTTGACGAGGATACGCAGTATTTT
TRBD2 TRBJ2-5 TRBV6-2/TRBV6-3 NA CASRAGGGIETQYF TGTGCCAGCAGGGCGGGGGGGGGTATCGAGACCCAGTACTTC
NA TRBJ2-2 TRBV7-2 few CASSLARPGPGELFF TGTGCCAGCAGCTTAGCGAGGCCGGGTCCCGGGGAGCTGTTTTTT
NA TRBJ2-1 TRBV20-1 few CSARGAGSNEQFF TGCAGTGCTAGAGGGGCAGGGAGCAATGAGCAGTTCTTC
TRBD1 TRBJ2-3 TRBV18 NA CASSLNRGRTDTQYF TGTGCCAGCTCCCTAAACAGGGGGAGGACAGATACGCAGTATTTT
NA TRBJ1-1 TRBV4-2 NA CASSQEQGLMNTEAFF TGTGCCAGCAGCCAAGAGCAGGGGCTAATGAACACTGAAGCTTTCTTT
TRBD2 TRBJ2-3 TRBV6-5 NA CASSYSKASGSTDTQYF TGTGCCAGCAGTTACTCGAAGGCTAGCGGTAGCACAGATACGCAGTATTTT
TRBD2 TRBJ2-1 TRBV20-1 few CSASDSGSLYNEQFF TGCAGTGCTAGCGATAGCGGGAGCCTCTACAATGAGCAGTTCTTC
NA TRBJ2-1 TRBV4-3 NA CASSQDSLQGYSYNEQFF TGCGCCAGCAGCCAAGACTCCCTACAGGGTTACTCCTACAATGAGCAGTTCTTC
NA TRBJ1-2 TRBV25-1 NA CASSEYRQSYGYTF TGTGCCAGCAGTGAATATAGGCAGTCCTATGGCTACACCTTC
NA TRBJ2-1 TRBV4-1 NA CASSQGRAGLNEQFF TGCGCCAGCAGCCAAGGGCGAGCGGGCCTCAATGAGCAGTTCTTC
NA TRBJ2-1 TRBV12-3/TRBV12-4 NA CASSCHRPNEQFF TGTGCCAGCAGTTGTCACAGGCCTAATGAGCAGTTCTTC
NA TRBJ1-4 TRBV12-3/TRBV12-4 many CASSAQMGEKLFF TGTGCCAGCAGTGCCCAGATGGGGGAAAAACTGTTTTTT
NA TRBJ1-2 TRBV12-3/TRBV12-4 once CASSESVDYGYTF TGTGCCAGCAGTGAATCGGTGGACTATGGCTACACCTTC
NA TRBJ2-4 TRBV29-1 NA CSGTTADIQYF TGCAGCGGGACGACAGCCGACATTCAGTACTTC
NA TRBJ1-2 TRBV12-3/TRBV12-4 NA CASSQVVGIAGYTF TGTGCCAGCAGTCAAGTGGTGGGGATCGCAGGCTACACCTTC
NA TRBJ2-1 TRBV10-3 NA CAISAAGTAHYNEQFF TGTGCCATCAGCGCCGCCGGGACCGCCCACTACAATGAGCAGTTCTTC
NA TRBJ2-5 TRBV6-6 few CASSYLEGNQETQYF TGTGCCAGCAGTTACCTTGAGGGGAACCAAGAGACCCAGTACTTC
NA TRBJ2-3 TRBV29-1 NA CSVDGRTDTQYF TGCAGCGTTGACGGCCGCACAGATACGCAGTATTTT
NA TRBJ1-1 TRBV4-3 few CASSLRTRMNTEAFF TGCGCCAGCAGCTTGCGGACGAGGATGAACACTGAAGCTTTCTTT
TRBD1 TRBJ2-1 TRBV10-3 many CAISELTGTGGNEQFF TGTGCCATCAGTGAGCTTACCGGGACAGGGGGCAATGAGCAGTTCTTC
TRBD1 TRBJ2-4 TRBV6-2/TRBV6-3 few CASSTDRALAKNIQYF TGTGCCAGCAGTACGGACAGGGCACTAGCCAAAAACATTCAGTACTTC
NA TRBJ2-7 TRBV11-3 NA CASSSGRDTKQYF TGTGCCAGCAGCTCAGGACGGGATACAAAGCAGTACTTC
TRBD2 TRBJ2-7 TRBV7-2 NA CASSIGTSGVPYEQYF TGTGCCAGCAGCATTGGGACTAGCGGGGTGCCCTACGAGCAGTACTTC
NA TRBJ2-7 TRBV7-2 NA CASSHRDGAYEQYF TGTGCCAGCAGCCACCGGGATGGGGCCTACGAGCAGTACTTC